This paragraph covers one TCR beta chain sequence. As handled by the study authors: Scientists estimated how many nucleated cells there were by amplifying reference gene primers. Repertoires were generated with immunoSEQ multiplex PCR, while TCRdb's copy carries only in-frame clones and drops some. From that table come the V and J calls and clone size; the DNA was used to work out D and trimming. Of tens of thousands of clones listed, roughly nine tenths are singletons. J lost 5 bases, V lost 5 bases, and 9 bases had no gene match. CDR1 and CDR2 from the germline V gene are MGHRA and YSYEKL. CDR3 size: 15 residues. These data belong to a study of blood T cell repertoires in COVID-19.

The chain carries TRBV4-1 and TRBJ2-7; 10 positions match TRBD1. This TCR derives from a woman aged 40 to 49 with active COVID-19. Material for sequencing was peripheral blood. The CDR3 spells CASSYRDRGDNEQYF. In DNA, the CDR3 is TGCGCCAGCAGCTACCGGGACAGGGGAGATAACGAGCAGTACTTC.